The rows below give T cell receptor beta chains drawn from one sample of a study of T-cell reconstitution after alpha-beta-depleted transplantation in children. TCRdb recomputed calls from the PCR reads with MiXCR, one row per CDR3 protein. The repertoire consists of approximately 400,000 distinct CDR3 sequences, with 15% to 20% occurring once and the leading ten covering around 30%. The material sequenced was PBMCs, mostly from graft donor cells, taken 360 days after TCRalphabeta/CD19-depleted stem cell transplant. These receptor sequences come from a boy under two years old who had a stem cell transplant for Wiskott-Aldrich syndrome, so the T cells may come from the graft donor. The CDR3 runs from the conserved cysteine through the conserved F or W. The D gene is left open where the match is weak. A clone size is listed for some rows: how often the clone was seen (once, few, many), or a class if it is expanded.

>TRBV7-2|.|.|TRBJ1-2
CASSLDFDGYTF
TGTGCCAGCAGCTTAGATTTCGATGGCTACACCTTC
>TRBV7-9|few|.|TRBJ2-7
CASSFQGQLPYEQYF
TGTGCCAGCAGCTTTCAGGGCCAGCTCCCCTACGAGCAGTACTTC
>TRBV27|few|.|TRBJ2-6
CASSLRGYGANVLTF
TGTGCCAGCAGCCTGAGGGGTTACGGGGCCAACGTCCTGACTTTC
>TRBV5-1|few|.|TRBJ2-3
CASRRLEEQYRDTQYF
TGCGCCAGCCGGAGGTTAGAGGAGCAATACAGGGATACGCAGTATTTT
>TRBV18|.|.|TRBJ2-7
CASSPLPPGPYSYEQYF
TGTGCCAGCTCACCACTCCCTCCGGGACCCTACTCCTACGAGCAGTACTTC
>TRBV28|.|.|TRBJ2-1
CASSLPGPRAGKQFF
TGTGCCAGCAGTTTACCCGGCCCCAGGGCAGGCAAGCAGTTCTTC
>TRBV10-3|few|.|TRBJ2-5
CAISQVQETQYF
TGTGCCATCAGTCAAGTCCAAGAGACCCAGTACTTC
>TRBV18|.|.|TRBJ2-7
CASSPLRQSWSYEQYF
TGTGCCAGCTCACCCCTCCGACAGTCTTGGTCCTACGAGCAGTACTTC
>TRBV11-2|few|TRBD1|TRBJ1-4
CASSLGTGWFEKLFF
TGTGCCAGCAGCTTAGGGACAGGGTGGTTTGAAAAACTGTTTTTT
>TRBV5-1|few|.|TRBJ2-2
CASSLFVLRGELFF
TGCGCCAGCAGCTTGTTTGTCCTCCGTGGGGAGCTGTTTTTT
>TRBV12-3/TRBV12-4|few|.|TRBJ1-5
CASSLAGALYSNQPQHF
TGTGCCAGCAGTTTGGCAGGGGCTCTTTATAGCAATCAGCCCCAGCATTTT
>TRBV6-2/TRBV6-3|.|.|TRBJ2-1
CASSYSYGEQFF
TGTGCCAGCAGTTACTCGTACGGGGAGCAGTTCTTC
>TRBV5-1|many|.|TRBJ2-4
CASSGWGNIQYF
TGCGCCAGCAGCGGCTGGGGGAACATTCAGTACTTC
>TRBV5-6|.|TRBD1|TRBJ2-7
CASSSQGEGDYEQYF
TGTGCCAGCAGCTCCCAGGGGGAAGGTGACTACGAGCAGTACTTC
>TRBV2|few|.|TRBJ2-4
CASSEGGNIQYF
TGTGCCAGCAGTGAGGGGGGAAACATTCAGTACTTC
>TRBV28|.|TRBD2|TRBJ2-2
CASTNRGGSTGELFF
TGTGCCAGTACTAATCGGGGGGGCAGTACCGGGGAGCTGTTTTTT
>TRBV20-1|.|.|TRBJ2-3
CSGPASETDTQYF
TGCAGTGGTCCGGCTAGCGAGACAGATACGCAGTATTTT
>TRBV12-3/TRBV12-4|.|TRBD1|TRBJ2-1
CASSPLRDRVYNEQFF
TGTGCCAGCAGTCCCCTCCGGGACAGGGTTTACAATGAGCAGTTCTTC
>TRBV28|.|TRBD1|TRBJ2-3
CASNKLGTGQGPDTQYF
TGTGCCAGCAACAAATTGGGGACGGGACAGGGGCCAGATACGCAGTATTTT
>TRBV6-5|few|TRBD2|TRBJ2-3
CASSYPTGRGRPDTQYF
TGTGCCAGCAGTTACCCGACCGGGCGGGGGAGGCCTGATACGCAGTATTTT
>TRBV10-2|.|.|TRBJ2-5
CARGPQETQYF
TGCGCTCGGGGGCCCCAAGAGACCCAGTACTTC
>TRBV29-1|few|.|TRBJ1-2
CSVQAEDGNYGYTF
TGCAGCGTCCAGGCGGAGGACGGAAACTATGGCTACACCTTC
>TRBV5-1|.|.|TRBJ1-6
CASSQGDFSSVNSPLHF
TGCGCCAGCAGCCAAGGGGACTTCTCGTCAGTCAATTCACCCCTCCACTTT
>TRBV20-1|.|.|TRBJ2-3
CSAMGPTDTQYF
TGCAGTGCTATGGGACCCACAGATACGCAGTATTTT
>TRBV29-1|few|.|TRBJ2-1
CSVDLGLSSYNEQFF
TGCAGCGTTGACCTGGGACTGAGCTCCTACAATGAGCAGTTCTTC